The 11 T cell receptor beta chains below were found in one sample sequenced in a study of shared clonotypes between healthy human individuals. Method: immunoSEQ multiplex PCR; TCRdb's copy keeps in-frame clones and lacks some. The sample lists more than 1,200,000 clones; less than 99% were seen once. Input material: naive CD4+ T cells sorted from blood. The sample's subset: CD45RA+ positively selected. All receptors derive from a man aged 30-40 years in good health.

The CDR3 here is CSVVYTTSGKTDTQYF. CDR3 DNA: TGCAGCGTTGTTTATACGACTAGCGGGAAGACAGATACGCAGTATTTT. The chain couples TRBV29-1 to TRBJ2-3; 11 bases map to TRBD2. Germline V gives CDR1 SQVTM, CDR2 ANQGSEA. This CDR3 has 16 amino acids. The V and J ends lost 4 bases and 3 bases, in that order; junction bases with no gene match: 9.

The chain is built from TRBV29-1 and TRBJ2-1; D might be TRBD1 (6 bases). V was shortened by 7 bases and J by 3 bases, with 19 bases between the two germline ends. Germline-derived CDR1 and CDR2 are SQVTM and ANQGSEA. The CDR3 extends over 15 amino acids. This chain's CDR3 is CSGLQRGTGYNEQFF. The CDR3 nucleotides read TGCAGCGGTCTACAGAGGGGGACGGGCTACAATGAGCAGTTCTTC.

V and J are TRBV19 and TRBJ2-5, with D uncertain. CDR3 length equals 15 residues. Trimming pared 3 bases from V and 5 bases from J, leaving 16 bases between. The germline CDR1 and CDR2 sequences are LNHDA and SQIVND (reference sequence). The CDR3 region is CASSMGGNPRETQYF. The CDR3 bases are TGTGCCAGTAGTATGGGCGGTAACCCTCGGGAGACCCAGTACTTC. The variable domain in full, with the rest retrieved from reference TRBV19 and TRBJ2-5, is DGGITQSPKYLFRKEGQNVTLSCEQNLNHDAMYWYRQDPGQGLRLIYYSQIVNDFQKGDIAEGYSVSREKKESFPLTVTSAQKNPTAFYLCASSMGGNPRETQYFGPGTRLLVL.

V and J are TRBV18 and TRBJ1-1; D unresolved. V lost 3 bases and J lost 4, with 21 bases in between. Germline V lookup: CDR1 KGHSH, CDR2 LQKENI. This CDR3 has 17 residues. The CDR3 bases are TGTGCCAGCTCACCCTACAGCGGCCAGGACGGAGGCACTGAAGCTTTCTTT. This sequence encodes CASSPYSGQDGGTEAFF.

The chain couples TRBV6-6 to TRBJ1-5, with D uncertain. The CDR3 loop spans 13 amino acids. Deletions cut 2 bases from V and 0 bases from J, with 2 bases between. CDR1 is MNHNY, CDR2 SVGAGI, per germline (reference sequence). The CDR3 nucleotides read TGTGCCAGCAGTTACACTAGCAATCAGCCCCAGCATTTT. Translation: CASSYTSNQPQHF.

The chain uses TRBV6-1 and TRBJ2-1; D may be TRBD2 (6 bases). CDR3 length: 16 residues. V lost 3 bases, J lost 0 bases, and 12 bases lay in between. Germline assignment: CDR1 MNHNS and CDR2 SASEGT. CDR3 nucleotide sequence: TGTGCCAGCAGTGATCGTAGCGGTAGCTCCTACAATGAGCAGTTCTTC. Translated: CASSDRSGSSYNEQFF.

The chain recombines TRBV5-1 with TRBJ2-1, with TRBD2 as a possible D gene (6 bases). The CDR3 loop spans 15 amino acids. The germline V gene has CDR1 SGHRS and CDR2 YFSETQ. Trimming removed 1 base from V and 6 bases from J, with 14 bases in between. The CDR3 DNA is TGCGCCAGCAGCTTGATCGGGGGAGCGGGCAATGAGCAGTTCTTC. Protein product: CASSLIGGAGNEQFF.

The V gene is TRBV5-1, the J gene TRBJ2-2; 8 bases match TRBD2. Germline V lookup: CDR1 SGHRS, CDR2 YFSETQ. This CDR3 region has 14 residues. The ends lost 7 bases at V and 5 bases at J; junction bases unmatched: 7. The CDR3 DNA sequence: TGCGCCAGCTTAGCGGGACCGGGGACCGGGGAGCTGTTTTTT. It specifies CASLAGPGTGELFF.

V is TRBV5-5 and J is TRBJ2-7; no firm D call. Germline loops: CDR1 SGHKS, CDR2 YYEKEE (reference sequence). The germline V and J ends were trimmed by 4 bases and 2 bases, with 16 bases remaining between them. CDR3 length: 15 amino acids. The CDR3 nucleotides are TGTGCCAGCAGCCCCGGGCCTGTCCGGACCTACGAGCAGTACTTC. It encodes CASSPGPVRTYEQYF.

The chain links TRBV15 to TRBJ1-1; D remains ambiguous. The CDR3 is made up of 15 amino acids. CDR1 and CDR2 from the germline V gene are LNHNV and YYDKDF (reference sequence). V lost 0 bases to trimming and J lost 1 base, with 9 bases between them. Here the CDR3 DNA reads TGTGCCACCAGCAGAGATTTTCTCAAGAACACTGAAGCTTTCTTT. Protein: CATSRDFLKNTEAFF.

The CDR3 DNA reads as TGCGCCAGCAGCCAAGCTGGGGGCCGCCTCTACGAGCAGTACTTC. Encoded protein: CASSQAGGRLYEQYF. The chain joins TRBV4-3 to TRBJ2-7, with D perhaps matching TRBD1 (6 bases). V dropped 1 base and J dropped 3 bases, with 13 bases sitting between them. This CDR3 is built from 15 residues. Per the germline V gene, CDR1 is LGHNA and CDR2 is YSLEER.